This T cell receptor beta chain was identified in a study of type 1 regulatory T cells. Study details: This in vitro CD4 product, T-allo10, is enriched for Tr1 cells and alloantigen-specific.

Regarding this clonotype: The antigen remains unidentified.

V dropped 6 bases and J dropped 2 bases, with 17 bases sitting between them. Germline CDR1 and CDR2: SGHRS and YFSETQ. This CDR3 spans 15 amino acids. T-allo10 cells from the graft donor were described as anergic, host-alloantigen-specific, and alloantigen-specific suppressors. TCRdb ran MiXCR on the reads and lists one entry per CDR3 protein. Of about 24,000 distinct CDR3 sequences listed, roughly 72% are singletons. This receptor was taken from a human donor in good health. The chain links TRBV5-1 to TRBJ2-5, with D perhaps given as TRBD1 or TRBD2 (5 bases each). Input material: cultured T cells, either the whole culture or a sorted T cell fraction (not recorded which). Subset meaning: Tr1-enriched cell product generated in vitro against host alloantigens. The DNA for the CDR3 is TGCGCCAGCAAAACCGGGACGGCGGCGCAAGAGACCCAGTACTTC. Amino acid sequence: CASKTGTAAQETQYF.